These T cell receptor beta chains were read from a single sample in a study of Tregs in tolerant kidney transplant recipients. Only in-frame clones appear in the TCRdb table, and some are missing; sequencing was by immunoSEQ multiplex PCR. The sample contains more than 25,000 clones, 82% of which appear only once. Their specific antigens are unknown. Sequences were obtained from Tregs from blood cultured with allogeneic cells. These receptors came from a human donor in good health. Each CDR3 is given with its conserved first and last residue. The order of the fields is clone size, V gene, J gene, CDR3 length, D gene, CDR3 DNA, CDR3 protein. A D gene is named only where the DNA matches it firmly. A row's size may be missing; if present it is once, few, many or a size class.

-,TRBV7-8,TRBJ2-7,15,TRBD2,TGTGCCAGCAGCTTAGTCGGGACTACTACCGGCGAGCAGTACTTC,CASSLVGTTTGEQYF
few,TRBV27,TRBJ1-1,13,-,TGTGCCAGCAGTTTGACAAGTCGAACTGAAGCTTTCTTT,CASSLTSRTEAFF
-,TRBV7-8,TRBJ2-5,17,-,TGTGCCAGCAGCCGATTTCGGGCAGGGTCCCTAAAAGAGACCCAGTACTTC,CASSRFRAGSLKETQYF
few,TRBV27,TRBJ2-3,15,TRBD2,TGTGCCAGCAGTGTCTCTAGCGGACGCACAGATACGCAGTATTTT,CASSVSSGRTDTQYF
-,TRBV19,TRBJ2-1,16,TRBD2,TGTGCCAGTAGTATCAGGACTAGCGGGCCGTACAATGAGCAGTTCTTC,CASSIRTSGPYNEQFF
-,TRBV27,TRBJ1-1,13,-,TGTGCCAGCAGTTTCTTGGGCAGCACTGAAGCTTTCTTT,CASSFLGSTEAFF
-,TRBV19,TRBJ2-7,15,TRBD2,TGTGCCAGTAGTGCCGCGGGACTAGCGCCCTACGAGCAGTACTTC,CASSAAGLAPYEQYF
-,TRBV12-5,TRBJ2-2,20,TRBD2,TGTGCTAGTGGTTTGGTACCGGGACTAGCGGGAGTGGAATGGGCCGGGGAGCTGTTTTTT,CASGLVPGLAGVEWAGELFF
-,TRBV7-2,TRBJ2-5,11,-,TGTGCCAGCAGCTTAGGACCGACCCAGTACTTC,CASSLGPTQYF
-,TRBV4-1,TRBJ2-1,15,TRBD2,TGCGCCAGCAGTTTAGCGGGGGGGACAAACAATGAGCAGTTCTTC,CASSLAGGTNNEQFF
-,TRBV7-8,TRBJ2-7,15,TRBD2,TGTGCCAGCAGCTTAGTTGGCGGGGGAGGCTACGAGCAGTACTTC,CASSLVGGGGYEQYF